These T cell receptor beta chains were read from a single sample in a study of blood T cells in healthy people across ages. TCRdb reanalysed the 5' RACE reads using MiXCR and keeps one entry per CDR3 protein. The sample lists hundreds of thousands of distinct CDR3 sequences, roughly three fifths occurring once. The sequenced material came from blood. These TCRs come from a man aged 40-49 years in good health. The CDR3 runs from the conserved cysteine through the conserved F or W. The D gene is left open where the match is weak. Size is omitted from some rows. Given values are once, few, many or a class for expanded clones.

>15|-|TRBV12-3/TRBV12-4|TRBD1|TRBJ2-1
CASSWGTGIFNEQFF
TGTGCCAGCAGTTGGGGGACAGGGATCTTCAATGAGCAGTTCTTC
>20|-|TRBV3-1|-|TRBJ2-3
CASSQDFADPWTESTDTQYF
TGTGCCAGCAGCCAAGATTTTGCCGATCCCTGGACGGAAAGCACAGATACGCAGTATTTT
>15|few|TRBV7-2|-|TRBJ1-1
CASSLFSGLNTEAFF
TGTGCCAGCAGCTTATTTTCGGGGTTGAACACTGAAGCTTTCTTT
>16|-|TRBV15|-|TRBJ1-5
CATSRGDKGSNQPQHF
TGTGCCACCAGCAGAGGAGACAAAGGGAGCAATCAGCCCCAGCATTTT
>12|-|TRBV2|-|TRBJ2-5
CASSEYVRDKYF
TGTGCCAGCAGTGAATACGTGAGGGACAAGTACTTC
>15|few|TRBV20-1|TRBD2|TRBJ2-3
CSASVSSGGSDTQYF
TGCAGTGCTAGTGTATCTAGCGGGGGCTCAGATACGCAGTATTTT
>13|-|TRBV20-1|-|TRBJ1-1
CSATDRMNTEAFF
TGCAGTGCGACGGACAGAATGAACACTGAAGCTTTCTTT
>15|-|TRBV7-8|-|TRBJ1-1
CASSARDLRGTEAFF
TGTGCCAGCAGCGCCCGGGATCTTAGGGGGACTGAAGCTTTCTTT
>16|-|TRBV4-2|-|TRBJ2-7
CASSQDPARGTYEQYF
TGTGCCAGCAGCCAAGATCCGGCTAGGGGGACCTACGAGCAGTACTTC
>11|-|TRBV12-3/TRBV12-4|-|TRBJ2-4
CASTQKNIQYF
TGTGCCAGCACCCAGAAAAACATTCAGTACTTC
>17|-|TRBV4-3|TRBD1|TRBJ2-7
CASSREPIGDRSYEQYF
TGCGCCAGCAGCCGGGAACCAATTGGGGACAGATCCTACGAGCAGTACTTC
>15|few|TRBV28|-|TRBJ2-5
CASRTRRGLQETQYF
TGTGCCAGCAGGACAAGGCGGGGCCTCCAAGAGACCCAGTACTTC
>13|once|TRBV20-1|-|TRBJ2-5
CSAQYSRPETQYF
TGCAGTGCCCAATACTCACGGCCAGAGACCCAGTACTTC
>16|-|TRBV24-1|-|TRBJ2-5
CATSELKQGFRETQYF
TGTGCCACCAGTGAGCTAAAACAGGGTTTCCGGGAGACCCAGTACTTC
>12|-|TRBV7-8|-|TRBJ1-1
CASSPGETEAFF
TGTGCCAGCAGCCCCGGGGAGACTGAAGCTTTCTTT
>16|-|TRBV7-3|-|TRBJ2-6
CASSLQQGSGANVLTF
TGTGCCAGCAGCTTACAACAGGGCTCTGGGGCCAACGTCCTGACTTTC